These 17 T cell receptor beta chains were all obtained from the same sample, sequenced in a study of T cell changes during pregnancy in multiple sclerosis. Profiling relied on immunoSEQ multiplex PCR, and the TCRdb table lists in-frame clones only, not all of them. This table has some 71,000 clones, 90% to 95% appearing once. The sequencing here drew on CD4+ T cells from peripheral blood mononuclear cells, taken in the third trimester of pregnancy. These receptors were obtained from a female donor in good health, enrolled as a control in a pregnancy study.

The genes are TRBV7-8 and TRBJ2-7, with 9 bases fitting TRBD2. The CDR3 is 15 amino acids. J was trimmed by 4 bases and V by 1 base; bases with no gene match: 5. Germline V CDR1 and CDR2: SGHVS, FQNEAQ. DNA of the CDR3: TGTGCCAGCAGCTTAGTGGCTGCGGGGGGGTACGAGCAGTACTTC. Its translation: CASSLVAAGGYEQYF. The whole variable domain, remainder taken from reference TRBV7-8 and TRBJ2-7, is GAGVSQSPRYKVAKRGQDVALRCDPISGHVSLFWYQQALGQGPEFLTYFQNEAQLDKSGLPSDRFFAERPEGSVSTLKIQRTQQEDSAVYLCASSLVAAGGYEQYFGPGTRLTVT.

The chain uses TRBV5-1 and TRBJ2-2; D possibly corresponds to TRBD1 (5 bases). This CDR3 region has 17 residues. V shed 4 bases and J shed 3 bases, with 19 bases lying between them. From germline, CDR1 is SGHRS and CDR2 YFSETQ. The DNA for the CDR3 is TGCGCCAGCAGCCCCACCCCGTCGAGACAGCACACCGGGGAGCTGTTTTTT. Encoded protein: CASSPTPSRQHTGELFF.

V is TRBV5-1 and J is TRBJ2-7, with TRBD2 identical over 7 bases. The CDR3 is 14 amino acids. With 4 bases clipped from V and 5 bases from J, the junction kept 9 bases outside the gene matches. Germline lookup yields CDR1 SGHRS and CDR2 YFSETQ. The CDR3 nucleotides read TGCGCCAGCAGCCCGGGGGGTGGCGGGAACGAGCAGTACTTC. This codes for CASSPGGGGNEQYF.

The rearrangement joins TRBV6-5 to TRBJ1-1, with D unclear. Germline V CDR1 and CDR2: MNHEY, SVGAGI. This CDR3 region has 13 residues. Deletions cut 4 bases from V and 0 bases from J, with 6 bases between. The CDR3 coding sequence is TGTGCCAGCAGTTTCCGGTTGAACACTGAAGCTTTCTTT. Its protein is CASSFRLNTEAFF.

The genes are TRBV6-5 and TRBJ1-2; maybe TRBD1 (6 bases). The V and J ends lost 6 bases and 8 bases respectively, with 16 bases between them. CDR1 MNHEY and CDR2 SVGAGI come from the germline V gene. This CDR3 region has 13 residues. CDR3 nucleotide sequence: TGTGCCAGCAGAGTGGACAGTCTAAGCGGCTACACCTTC. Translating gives CASRVDSLSGYTF.

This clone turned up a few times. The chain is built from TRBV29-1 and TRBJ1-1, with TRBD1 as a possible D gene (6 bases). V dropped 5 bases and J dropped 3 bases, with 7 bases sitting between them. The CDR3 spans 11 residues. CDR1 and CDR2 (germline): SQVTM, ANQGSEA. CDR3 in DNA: TGCAGCGTTAAGGGGGACACTGAAGCTTTCTTT. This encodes CSVKGDTEAFF.

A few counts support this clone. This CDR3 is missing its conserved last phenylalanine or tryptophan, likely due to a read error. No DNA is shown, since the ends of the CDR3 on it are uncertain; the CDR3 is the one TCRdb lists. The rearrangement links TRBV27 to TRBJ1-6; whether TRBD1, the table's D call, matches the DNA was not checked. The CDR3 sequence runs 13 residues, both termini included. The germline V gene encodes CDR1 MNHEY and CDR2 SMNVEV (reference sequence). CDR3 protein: CASILSRDVPLQA.

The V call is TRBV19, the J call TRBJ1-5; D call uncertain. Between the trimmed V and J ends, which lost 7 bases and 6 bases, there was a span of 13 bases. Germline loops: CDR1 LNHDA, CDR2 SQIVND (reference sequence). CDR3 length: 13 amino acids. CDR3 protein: CASKEREVQPQHF. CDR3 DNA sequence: TGTGCCAGTAAAGAGCGGGAGGTTCAGCCCCAGCATTTT.

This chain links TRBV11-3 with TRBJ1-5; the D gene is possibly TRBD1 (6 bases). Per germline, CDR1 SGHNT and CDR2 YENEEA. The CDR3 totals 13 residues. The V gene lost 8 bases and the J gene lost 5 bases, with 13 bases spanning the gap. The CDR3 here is CASPQAGDQPQHF. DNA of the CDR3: TGTGCCAGCCCCCAGGCAGGGGATCAGCCCCAGCATTTT.

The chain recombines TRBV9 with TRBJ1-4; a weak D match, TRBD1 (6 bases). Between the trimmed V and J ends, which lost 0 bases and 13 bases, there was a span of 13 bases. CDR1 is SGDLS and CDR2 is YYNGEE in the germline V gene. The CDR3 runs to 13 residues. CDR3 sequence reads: CASSVAQEGGLFF. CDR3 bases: TGTGCCAGCAGCGTAGCCCAGGAAGGGGGACTGTTTTTT.

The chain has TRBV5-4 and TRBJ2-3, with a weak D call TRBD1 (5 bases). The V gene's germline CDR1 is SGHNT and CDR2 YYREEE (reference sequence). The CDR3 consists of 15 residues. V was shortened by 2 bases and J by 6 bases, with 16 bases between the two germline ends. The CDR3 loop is CASSFPASGYDTQYF. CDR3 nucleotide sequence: TGTGCCAGCAGCTTTCCGGCCTCAGGGTATGATACGCAGTATTTT.

CDR3 sequence: CASSWTGYGYTF. The CDR3 coding sequence is TGCGCCAGCAGCTGGACAGGGTATGGCTACACCTTC. V is TRBV5-1 and J is TRBJ1-2; TRBD1 matches 8 bases. J gave up 5 bases and V 3 bases, and 0 bases lay outside the gene matches. The germline CDR1 and CDR2 sequences are SGHRS and YFSETQ. The CDR3 is made up of 12 amino acids.

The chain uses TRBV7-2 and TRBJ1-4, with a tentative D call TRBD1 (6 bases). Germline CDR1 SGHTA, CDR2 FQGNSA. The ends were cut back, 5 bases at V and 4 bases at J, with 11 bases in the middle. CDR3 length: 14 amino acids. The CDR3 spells CASSPNRDNEKLFF. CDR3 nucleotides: TGTGCCAGCAGCCCCAACAGGGATAATGAAAAACTGTTTTTT.

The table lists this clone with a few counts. The CDR3 reads CASSLQDSYSGLHF. The DNA for the CDR3 is TGTGCCAGCAGCTTACAGGACTCCTATTCGGGCCTCCACTTT. The chain joins TRBV7-8 to TRBJ1-6; D ambiguous. Trimming removed 2 bases from V and 15 bases from J, with 17 bases in between. CDR3 length: 14 amino acids. Germline values: CDR1 SGHVS, CDR2 FQNEAQ.

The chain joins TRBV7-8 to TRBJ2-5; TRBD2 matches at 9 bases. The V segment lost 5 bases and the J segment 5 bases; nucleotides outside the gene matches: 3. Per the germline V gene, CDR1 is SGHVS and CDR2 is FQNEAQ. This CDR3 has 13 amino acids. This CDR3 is CASSGTSQETQYF. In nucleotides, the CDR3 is TGTGCCAGCAGCGGGACTAGCCAGGAGACCCAGTACTTC.

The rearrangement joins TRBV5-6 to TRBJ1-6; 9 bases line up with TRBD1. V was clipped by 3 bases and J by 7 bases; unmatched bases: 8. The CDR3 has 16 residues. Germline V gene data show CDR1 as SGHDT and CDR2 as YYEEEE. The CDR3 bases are TGTGCCAGCAGCTGGGGACCCGGGACAGGGAATTCACCCCTCCACTTT. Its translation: CASSWGPGTGNSPLHF.

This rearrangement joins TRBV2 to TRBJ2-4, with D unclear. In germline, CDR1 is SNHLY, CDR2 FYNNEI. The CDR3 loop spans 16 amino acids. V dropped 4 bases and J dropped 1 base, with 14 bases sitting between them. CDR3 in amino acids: CASSAPLPGAKNIQYF. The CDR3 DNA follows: TGTGCCAGCAGTGCTCCGCTTCCCGGTGCCAAAAACATTCAGTACTTC.